The clone carrying this TCR beta chain has more than one count but fewer than ten. This CDR3 has 16 amino acids. The V gene lost 3 bases and the J gene lost 3 bases, with 15 bases spanning the gap. CDR1 and CDR2 (germline): LGHNA, YNFKEQ. The sample comes from a study of blood T cell repertoires in COVID-19. Some clones are missing from TCRdb's copy, which holds only in-frame ones; the method was immunoSEQ multiplex PCR. This table holds around 230,000 clones, just over 85% found once. Sequenced sample: peripheral blood. The source is a young man who had recovered from COVID-19. This chain uses TRBV4-2 with TRBJ1-5, with a weak D call TRBD1 (6 bases). CDR3 sequence reads: CASSHSLQGSNQPQHF. CDR3 in DNA: TGTGCCAGCAGCCACTCGCTACAGGGATCCAATCAGCCCCAGCATTTT.